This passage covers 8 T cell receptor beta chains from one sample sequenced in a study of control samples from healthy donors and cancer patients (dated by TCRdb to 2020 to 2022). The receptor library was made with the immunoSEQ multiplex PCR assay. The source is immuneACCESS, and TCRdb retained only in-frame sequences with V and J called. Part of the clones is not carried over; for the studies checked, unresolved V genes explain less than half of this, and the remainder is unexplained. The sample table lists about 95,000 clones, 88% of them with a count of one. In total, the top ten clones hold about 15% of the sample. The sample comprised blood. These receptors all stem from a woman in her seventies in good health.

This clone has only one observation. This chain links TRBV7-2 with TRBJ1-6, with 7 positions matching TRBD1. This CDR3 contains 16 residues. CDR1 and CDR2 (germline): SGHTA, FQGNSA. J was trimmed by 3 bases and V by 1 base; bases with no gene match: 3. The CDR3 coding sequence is TGTGCCAGCAGCTTAGGTCCAGGGGGCTATAATTCACCCCTCCACTTT. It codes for CASSLGPGGYNSPLHF.

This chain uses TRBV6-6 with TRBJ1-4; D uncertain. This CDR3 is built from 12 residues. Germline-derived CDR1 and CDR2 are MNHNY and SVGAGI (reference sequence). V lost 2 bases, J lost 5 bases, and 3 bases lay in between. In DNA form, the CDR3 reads TGTGCCAGCAGTTACCGGAATGAAAAACTGTTTTTT. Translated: CASSYRNEKLFF.

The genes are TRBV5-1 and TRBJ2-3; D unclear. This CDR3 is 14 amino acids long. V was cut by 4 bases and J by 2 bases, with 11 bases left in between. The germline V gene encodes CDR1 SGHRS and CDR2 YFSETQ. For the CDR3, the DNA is TGCGCCAGCAGCCCCGGACGATCCACAGATACGCAGTATTTT. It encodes CASSPGRSTDTQYF.

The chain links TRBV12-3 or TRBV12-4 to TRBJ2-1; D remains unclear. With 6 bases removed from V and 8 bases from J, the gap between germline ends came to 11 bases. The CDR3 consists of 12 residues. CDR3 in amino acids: CASRLSSDEQFF. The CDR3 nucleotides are TGTGCCAGCAGACTATCATCGGATGAGCAGTTCTTC.

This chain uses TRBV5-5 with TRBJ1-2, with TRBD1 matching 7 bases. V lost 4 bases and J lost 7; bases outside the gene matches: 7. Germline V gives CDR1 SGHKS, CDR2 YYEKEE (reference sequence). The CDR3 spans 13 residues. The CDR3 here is CASSDSTGTGYTF. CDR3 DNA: TGTGCCAGCAGCGATTCGACAGGGACTGGCTACACCTTC.

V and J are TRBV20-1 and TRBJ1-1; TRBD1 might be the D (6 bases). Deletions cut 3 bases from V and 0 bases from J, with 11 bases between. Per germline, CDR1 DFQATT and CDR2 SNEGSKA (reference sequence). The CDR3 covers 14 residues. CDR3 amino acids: CSASRGPMNTEAFF. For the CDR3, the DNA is TGCAGTGCTAGTCGGGGGCCGATGAACACTGAAGCTTTCTTT.

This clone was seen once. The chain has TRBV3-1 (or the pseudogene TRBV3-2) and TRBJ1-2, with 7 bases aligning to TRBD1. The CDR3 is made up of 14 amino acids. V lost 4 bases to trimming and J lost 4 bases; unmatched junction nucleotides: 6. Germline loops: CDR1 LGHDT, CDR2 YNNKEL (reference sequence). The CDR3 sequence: CASSPRQGSYGYTF. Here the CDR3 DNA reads TGTGCCAGCAGCCCCAGACAGGGTAGCTATGGCTACACCTTC.

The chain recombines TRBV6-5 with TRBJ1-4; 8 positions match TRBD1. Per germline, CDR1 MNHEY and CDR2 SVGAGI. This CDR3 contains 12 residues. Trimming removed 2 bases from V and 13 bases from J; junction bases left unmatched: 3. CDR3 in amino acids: CASSYLQGVLFF. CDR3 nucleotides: TGTGCCAGCAGTTACCTACAGGGGGTACTGTTTTTT.